The rows below give T cell receptor beta chains drawn from one sample of a study of blood T cell repertoires in COVID-19. Profiled with immunoSEQ multiplex PCR; TCRdb holds only in-frame clones, not every one. Found here are over 150,000 clones, about four fifths of them singletons; the top ten hold approximately 12%. The sample taken for sequencing was PBMCs or T cells enriched from blood (not recorded which). These TCRs come from a man aged 40-50 years who had recovered from COVID-19. The CDR3 runs from the conserved cysteine through the conserved F or W. D genes are given only for firm matches. Some rows have no size entry. The others give once, few or many, or a class for an expanded clone.

d_gene	j_gene	v_gene	abundance	CDR3aa	CDR3nt
-	TRBJ1-1	TRBV30	-	CACRGWVTEAFF	TGTGCCTGCCGCGGATGGGTCACTGAAGCTTTCTTT
TRBD1	TRBJ2-3	TRBV7-3	-	CASSFTGGSPTDTQYF	TGTGCCAGCAGCTTCACAGGGGGCAGCCCCACAGATACGCAGTATTTT
-	TRBJ1-5	TRBV5-1	-	CASSSSGGRNQPQHF	TGCGCCAGCAGCTCCTCGGGGGGGAGGAATCAGCCCCAGCATTTT
-	TRBJ1-3	TRBV9	-	CASSTWSGTGNTIYF	TGTGCCAGCAGCACCTGGTCGGGGACTGGAAACACCATATATTTT
-	TRBJ2-7	TRBV25-1	-	CASSVRGLYEQYF	TGTGCCAGCAGTGTCAGGGGCCTCTACGAGCAGTACTTC
TRBD2	TRBJ2-1	TRBV9	once	CASSPHPQGLAGDNEQFF	TGTGCCAGCAGCCCTCACCCCCAGGGACTAGCGGGGGACAATGAGCAGTTCTTC
TRBD1	TRBJ1-2	TRBV18	-	CASSPPGGTGFYGYTF	TGTGCCAGCTCACCACCCGGCGGGACAGGGTTCTATGGCTACACCTTC
-	TRBJ1-2	TRBV5-1	-	CASSLALFMDGRRGYTF	TGCGCCAGCAGCTTGGCCCTATTTATGGACGGTCGGAGGGGCTACACCTTC
TRBD1	TRBJ1-3	TRBV18	-	CASSPSGTGGNTIYF	TGTGCCAGCTCACCCTCCGGGACAGGGGGAAACACCATATATTTT
TRBD2	TRBJ2-5	TRBV5-1	once	CASSPPEASGFRAETQYF	TGCGCCAGCAGCCCGCCGGAGGCTAGCGGATTTAGGGCGGAGACCCAGTACTTC
TRBD2	TRBJ2-3	TRBV2	-	CASSEGLAGGQWDTQYF	TGTGCCAGCAGTGAAGGGCTAGCGGGAGGACAATGGGATACGCAGTATTTT
-	TRBJ1-2	TRBV28	-	CASSSHLGVYGYTF	TGTGCCAGCAGTTCGCACCTAGGGGTCTATGGCTACACCTTC
-	TRBJ2-3	TRBV2	few	CASSEEGRDTQYF	TGTGCCAGCAGTGAAGAAGGGAGGGATACGCAGTATTTT
-	TRBJ2-5	TRBV25-1	-	CASSGYRRVAETQYF	TGTGCCAGCAGTGGGTACCGGAGGGTGGCAGAGACCCAGTACTTC
-	TRBJ2-2	TRBV28	-	CASSLTARGTGELFF	TGTGCCAGCAGTTTAACGGCCCGAGGCACCGGGGAGCTGTTTTTT